Following are 27 T cell receptor beta chains from one sample sequenced in a study of CD8 T cells in Susac syndrome. RNA totalling 0.5 to 1 ug underwent reverse transcription with random hexamers. TCRdb processed the immunoSEQ multiplex PCR reads anew with MiXCR; each CDR3 protein has one entry. The table has tens of thousands of distinct CDR3 sequences, about 92% seen once. Sequencing was performed on CD4+ T cells from PBMCs. The origin of the receptors is a human donor with Susac syndrome.

This clonotype was seen only once. This sequence joins TRBV5-4 and TRBJ2-5; the match to TRBD2 covers 9 bases. Germline assignment: CDR1 SGHNT and CDR2 YYREEE (reference sequence). The CDR3 consists of 16 residues. V lost 1 base to trimming and J lost 1 base; unmatched junction nucleotides: 5. CDR3: CASSLYSGGPQETQYF. CDR3 nucleotides: TGTGCCAGCAGCTTGTACAGCGGGGGGCCCCAAGAGACCCAGTACTTC.

This rearrangement joins TRBV12-3 or TRBV12-4 to TRBJ1-4; TRBD1 matches at 10 bases. With 6 bases clipped from V and 12 bases from J, the junction kept 7 bases outside the gene matches. The CDR3 loop spans 13 amino acids. CDR3 sequence reads: CASRLTGGKELFF. Written as DNA, the CDR3 is TGTGCCAGCAGGCTGACAGGGGGCAAAGAACTGTTTTTT.

There are a few counts of this clonotype. V usage is TRBV6-5 and J usage is TRBJ2-1, with TRBD1 matching 10 bases. Trimming cost V 0 bases and J 9 bases; bases outside gene matches: 5. The CDR3 is made up of 15 amino acids. Germline assignment: CDR1 MNHEY and CDR2 SVGAGI. DNA for the CDR3: TGTGCCAGCAGTTACTCGACGGGACAGGGGCTTGAGCAGTTCTTC. This translates into CASSYSTGQGLEQFF.

This rearrangement joins TRBV5-1 to TRBJ2-7; 8 bases map to TRBD1. Trimming at V came to 4 bases and at J to 1 base, leaving 16 bases not matched to a gene. The CDR3 sequence is 18 residues long. Germline V lookup: CDR1 SGHRS, CDR2 YFSETQ. The CDR3 DNA is TGCGCCAGCAGCCAACGGGACTCTGGACAGGGACGTTCCTACGAGCAGTACTTC. It specifies CASSQRDSGQGRSYEQYF.

The V gene is TRBV7-2, the J gene TRBJ2-3, with D hard to call. V was clipped by 1 base and J by 4 bases, with 9 bases between them. The germline V gene encodes CDR1 SGHTA and CDR2 FQGNSA. The CDR3 covers 14 residues. DNA for the CDR3: TGTGCCAGCAGCTTAGTCGGTGGGCCAGATACGCAGTATTTT. Its protein product is CASSLVGGPDTQYF. Full variable domain (remainder filled in from reference TRBV7-2 and TRBJ2-3): GAGVSQSPSNKVTEKGKDVELRCDPISGHTALYWYRQSLGQGLEFLIYFQGNSAPDKSGLPSDRFSAERTGGSVSTLTIQRTQQEDSAVYLCASSLVGGPDTQYFGPGTRLTVL.

The chain combines TRBV7-6 with TRBJ2-7; D gene ambiguous. V lost 5 bases and J lost 0, with 11 bases in between. Germline CDR1 SGHVS, CDR2 FNYEAQ. The CDR3 is 14 residues long. The CDR3 nucleotides read TGTGCCAGCAGCGTAGGACCTACCTCCTACGAGCAGTACTTC. Protein product: CASSVGPTSYEQYF.

The chain links TRBV6-5 to TRBJ2-5, with 9 nucleotides matching TRBD1. J was trimmed by 4 bases and V by 5 bases; bases with no gene match: 5. The germline CDR1 and CDR2 sequences are MNHEY and SVGAGI. CDR3 length: 14 residues. The CDR3 DNA follows: TGTGCCAGCAGTAGGGGACAGGGACCAGAGACCCAGTACTTC. Protein product: CASSRGQGPETQYF.

The V gene is TRBV5-1, the J gene TRBJ2-2, with 12 bases identical to TRBD2. Germline V gene data show CDR1 as SGHRS and CDR2 as YFSETQ. The ends lost 1 base at V and 0 bases at J; junction bases unmatched: 1. There are 17 residues in the CDR3. CDR3 sequence (DNA): TGCGCCAGCAGCTTGACTAGCGGGGGGTCGAACACCGGGGAGCTGTTTTTT. Translation gives CASSLTSGGSNTGELFF. Full variable domain (missing parts from reference TRBV5-1 and TRBJ2-2): KAGVTQTPRYLIKTRGQQVTLSCSPISGHRSVSWYQQTPGQGLQFLFEYFSETQRNKGNFPGRFSGRQFSNSRSEMNVSTLELGDSALYLCASSLTSGGSNTGELFFGEGSRLTVL.

This clonotype has just one count. The chain combines TRBV9 with TRBJ1-6; D remains unclear. V shed 0 bases and J shed 3 bases, with 7 bases lying between them. Per germline, CDR1 SGDLS and CDR2 YYNGEE. The CDR3 loop spans 15 amino acids. CDR3 DNA: TGTGCCAGCAGCGTAGACGGCCTCTATAATTCACCCCTCCACTTT. Its translation is CASSVDGLYNSPLHF.

V gene TRBV10-3 combines with J gene TRBJ2-5, with a weak D call TRBD2 (7 bases). Germline-derived CDR1 and CDR2 are ENHRY and SYGVKD. V shed 11 bases and J shed 1 base, with 11 bases lying between them. The CDR3 sequence is 12 residues long. The CDR3 loop reads CASRGAQETQYF. CDR3 DNA sequence: TGTGCCTCACGGGGGGCCCAAGAGACCCAGTACTTC.

The gene calls are TRBV5-1 and TRBJ2-1; 9 bases align to TRBD2. The J segment lost 6 bases and the V segment lost 1 base, leaving 5 bases of the junction unmatched. The CDR3 length is 15 residues. CDR1 is SGHRS and CDR2 is YFSETQ in the germline V gene. In DNA form, the CDR3 reads TGCGCCAGCAGCTTGTTAGCGGGAGCGGGCAATGAGCAGTTCTTC. This sequence encodes CASSLLAGAGNEQFF. The whole variable domain, filled in from reference TRBV5-1 and TRBJ2-1, reads KAGVTQTPRYLIKTRGQQVTLSCSPISGHRSVSWYQQTPGQGLQFLFEYFSETQRNKGNFPGRFSGRQFSNSRSEMNVSTLELGDSALYLCASSLLAGAGNEQFFGPGTRLTVL.

The CDR3 sequence: CASSQTASNYGYTF. In DNA form, the CDR3 reads TGTGCCAGCTCACAGACAGCTTCTAACTATGGCTACACCTTC. This chain connects TRBV18 to TRBJ1-2; TRBD1 is a possible D gene (5 bases). V gave up 4 bases and J gave up 0 bases, with 9 bases separating them. The CDR3 totals 14 residues. In germline, CDR1 is KGHSH, CDR2 LQKENI. The variable domain in full, with the rest retrieved from reference TRBV18 and TRBJ1-2, is NAGVMQNPRHLVRRRGQEARLRCSPMKGHSHVYWYRQLPEEGLKFMVYLQKENIIDESGMPKERFSAEFPKEGPSILRIQQVVRGDSAAYFCASSQTASNYGYTFGSGTRLTVV.

The V gene is TRBV20-1, the J gene TRBJ2-2; tentatively, D is TRBD2 (6 bases). The CDR3 covers 14 residues. The germline V gene encodes CDR1 DFQATT and CDR2 SNEGSKA (reference sequence). Between the trimmed V and J ends, which lost 6 bases and 6 bases, there was a span of 17 bases. CDR3 sequence: CSAAYELASGELFF. The CDR3 DNA sequence: TGCAGTGCCGCGTACGAACTAGCATCCGGGGAGCTGTTTTTT.

V gene TRBV20-1 combines with J gene TRBJ2-3; D gene ambiguous. Trimming took off 4 bases at V and 6 bases at J, with 14 bases between the two ends. CDR1 is DFQATT, CDR2 SNEGSKA, per germline (reference sequence). This CDR3 has 13 amino acids. Written as DNA, the CDR3 is TGCAGTGCTACTAGGAGTGGGATCGATACGCAGTATTTT. Its protein product is CSATRSGIDTQYF.

The CDR3: CASSFSGGRTDTQYF. In nucleotides, the CDR3 is TGCGCCAGCAGCTTTAGCGGGGGCCGCACAGATACGCAGTATTTT. This chain connects TRBV5-1 to TRBJ2-3; 9 nucleotides match TRBD2. Germline V gene lookup returns CDR1 SGHRS and CDR2 YFSETQ. With 2 bases clipped from V and 1 base from J, the junction kept 2 bases outside the gene matches. This CDR3 comprises 15 residues. The full variable domain, its missing parts supplied by reference TRBV5-1 and TRBJ2-3, is KAGVTQTPRYLIKTRGQQVTLSCSPISGHRSVSWYQQTPGQGLQFLFEYFSETQRNKGNFPGRFSGRQFSNSRSEMNVSTLELGDSALYLCASSFSGGRTDTQYFGPGTRLTVL.

The chain combines TRBV29-1 with TRBJ2-1, with no clear D. The CDR3 consists of 14 residues. Between the trimmed V and J ends, which lost 4 bases and 4 bases, there was a span of 14 bases. Germline V lookup: CDR1 SQVTM, CDR2 ANQGSEA. CDR3 residues: CSVVLVQTYNEQFF. The CDR3 DNA is TGCAGCGTTGTTTTGGTCCAAACTTACAATGAGCAGTTCTTC.

This clonotype was observed once. The J gene is TRBJ2-7, the V gene TRBV20-1, with 11 positions matching TRBD1. J gave up 6 bases and V 3 bases, and 4 bases lay outside the gene matches. The germline gives CDR1 DFQATT, CDR2 SNEGSKA (reference sequence). CDR3 size: 13 residues. CDR3 DNA: TGCAGTGCTAGGGACAGGGGGCGATCCGAGCAGTACTTC. Translation gives CSARDRGRSEQYF.

This clonotype has a single count. V is TRBV20-1 and J is TRBJ1-5; 9 nucleotides match TRBD1. V dropped 0 bases and J dropped 6; count of bases not matched to a gene: 6. The length of the CDR3 is 15 residues. The germline CDR1 and CDR2 sequences are DFQATT and SNEGSKA (reference sequence). The CDR3 sequence is CSARDSGQGTQPQHF. The DNA for the CDR3 is TGCAGTGCTAGAGACTCGGGACAGGGCACTCAGCCCCAGCATTTT.

J is TRBJ2-3 and V is TRBV9; TRBD2 agrees at 13 bases. The CDR3 length is 16 residues. Germline V gene sequence: CDR1 SGDLS, CDR2 YYNGEE. J was trimmed by 2 bases and V by 3 bases; bases with no gene match: 3. The CDR3 coding sequence is TGTGCCAGCAGCGGAGGACTAGCGGGGGTCACAGATACGCAGTATTTT. This codes for CASSGGLAGVTDTQYF.

This clonotype was seen just once. The CDR3 bases are TGCAGTGCTACCGGGACGGGGGCTAACACTGAAGCTTTCTTT. Amino acids: CSATGTGANTEAFF. J is TRBJ1-1 and V is TRBV20-1; D is perhaps TRBD1 (6 bases). CDR1 and CDR2 from the germline V gene are DFQATT and SNEGSKA (reference sequence). V was cut by 4 bases and J by 2 bases, with 14 bases left in between. The CDR3 contains 14 residues.

This clonotype was counted once. The chain employs TRBV29-1 and TRBJ2-3; TRBD2 agrees at 7 bases. In germline, CDR1 is SQVTM, CDR2 ANQGSEA. V shed 8 bases, J shed 2 bases, and the junction held 4 bases outside the gene matches. The CDR3 runs to 12 residues. In nucleotides, the CDR3 is TGCAGCTCTGGGGGGGACACAGATACGCAGTATTTT. Its protein is CSSGGDTDTQYF.

The chain uses TRBV6-5 and TRBJ1-4; D is unclear. The length of the CDR3 is 17 residues. CDR1 is MNHEY, CDR2 SVGAGI, per germline. Between the trimmed V and J ends, which lost 1 base and 4 bases, there was a span of 16 bases. The CDR3 coding sequence is TGTGCCAGCAGTTACTACGGGGTCCGGGATGTTAATGAAAAACTGTTTTTT. The encoded protein is CASSYYGVRDVNEKLFF.

This clonotype was seen only once. V and J are TRBV7-7 and TRBJ2-1; 8 nucleotides agree with TRBD2. The CDR3 length is 14 residues. Germline-derived CDR1 and CDR2 are SSHAT and FNYEAQ (reference sequence). The V and J ends lost 6 bases and 8 bases, in that order; junction bases with no gene match: 9. Here the CDR3 reads CASSPAALADEQFF. CDR3 sequence (DNA): TGTGCCAGCAGTCCCGCCGCACTAGCGGATGAGCAGTTCTTC.

J is TRBJ1-5 and V is TRBV20-1, with D possibly matching TRBD1 (5 bases). V was clipped by 1 base and J by 5 bases, with 15 bases between them. The length of the CDR3 is 15 residues. The germline V gene has CDR1 DFQATT and CDR2 SNEGSKA (reference sequence). The CDR3 DNA follows: TGCAGTGCTAGAGTACGCGGCAGGGTGGATCAGCCCCAGCATTTT. As protein: CSARVRGRVDQPQHF.

V is TRBV7-9 and J is TRBJ1-4; 7 bases match TRBD1. The CDR3 has 13 residues. V lost 3 bases, J lost 11 bases, and 6 bases stayed unmatched. Germline V CDR1 and CDR2: SEHNR, FQNEAQ (reference sequence). The chain's CDR3 is CASSFELQGKLFF. The CDR3, as DNA: TGTGCCAGCAGCTTTGAGCTACAGGGGAAACTGTTTTTT.

The chain uses TRBV27 and TRBJ1-5, with D possibly TRBD1 on 6 matching bases. Germline V gene data show CDR1 as MNHEY and CDR2 as SMNVEV (reference sequence). V lost 5 bases, J lost 4 bases, and 15 bases lay in between. The CDR3 runs to 15 residues. CDR3 DNA: TGTGCCAGCAGTGCCACAAGGGGGACGAATCAGCCCCAGCATTTT. Translating gives CASSATRGTNQPQHF.

V is TRBV27 and J is TRBJ2-7; no definite D call. V lost 6 bases, J lost 4 bases, and 13 bases lay in between. This CDR3 spans 13 amino acids. Germline assignment: CDR1 MNHEY and CDR2 SMNVEV (reference sequence). CDR3 coding DNA: TGTGCCAGCAGGGGTCGAGCGATTTACGAGCAGTACTTC. This codes for CASRGRAIYEQYF.